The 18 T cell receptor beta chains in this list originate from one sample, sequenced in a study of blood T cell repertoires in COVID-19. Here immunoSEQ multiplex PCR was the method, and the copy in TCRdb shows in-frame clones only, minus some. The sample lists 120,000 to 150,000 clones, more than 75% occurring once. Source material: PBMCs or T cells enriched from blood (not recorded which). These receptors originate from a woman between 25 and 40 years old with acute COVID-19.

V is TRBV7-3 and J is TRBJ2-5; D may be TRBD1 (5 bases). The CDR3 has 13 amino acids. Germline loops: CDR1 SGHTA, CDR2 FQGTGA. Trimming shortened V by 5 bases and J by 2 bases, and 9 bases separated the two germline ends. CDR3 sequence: CASSQTVQETQYF. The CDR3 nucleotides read TGTGCCAGCAGCCAGACAGTTCAAGAGACCCAGTACTTC.

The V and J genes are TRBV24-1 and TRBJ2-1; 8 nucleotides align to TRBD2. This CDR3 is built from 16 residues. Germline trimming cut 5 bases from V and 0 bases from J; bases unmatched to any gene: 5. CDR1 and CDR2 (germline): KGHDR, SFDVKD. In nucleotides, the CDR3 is TGTGCCACCAGTGGACCGGGACTAGTCTCCTACAATGAGCAGTTCTTC. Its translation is CATSGPGLVSYNEQFF.

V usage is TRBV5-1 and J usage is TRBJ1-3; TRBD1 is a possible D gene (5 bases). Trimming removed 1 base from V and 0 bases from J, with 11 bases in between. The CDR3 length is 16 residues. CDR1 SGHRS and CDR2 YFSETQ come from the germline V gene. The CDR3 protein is CASSLWGTDSGNTIYF. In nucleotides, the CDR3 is TGCGCCAGCAGCTTGTGGGGCACGGACTCTGGAAACACCATATATTTT.

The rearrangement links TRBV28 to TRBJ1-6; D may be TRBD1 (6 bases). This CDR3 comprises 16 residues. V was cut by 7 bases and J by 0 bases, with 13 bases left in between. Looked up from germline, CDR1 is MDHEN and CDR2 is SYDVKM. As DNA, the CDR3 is TGTGCCAGCACGAGAAGGGGGAGCTCCTATAATTCACCCCTCCACTTT. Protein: CASTRRGSSYNSPLHF.

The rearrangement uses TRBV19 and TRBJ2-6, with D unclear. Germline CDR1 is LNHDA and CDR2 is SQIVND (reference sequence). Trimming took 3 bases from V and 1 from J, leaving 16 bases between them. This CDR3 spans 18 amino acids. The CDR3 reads CASSIGPPSLSGANVLTF. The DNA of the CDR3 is TGTGCCAGTAGTATTGGGCCCCCGTCCCTGTCTGGGGCCAACGTCCTGACTTTC.

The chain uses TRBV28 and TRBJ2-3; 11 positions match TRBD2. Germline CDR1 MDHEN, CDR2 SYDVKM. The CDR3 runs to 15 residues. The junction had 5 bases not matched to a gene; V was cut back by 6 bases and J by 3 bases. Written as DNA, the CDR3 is TGTGCCAGCAGCTCACTAGCGGGAGAGACAGATACGCAGTATTTT. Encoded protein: CASSSLAGETDTQYF.

CDR3 region: CASSPIFGQLNEKLFF. DNA for the CDR3: TGTGCCAGCTCACCAATATTTGGACAGCTTAATGAAAAACTGTTTTTT. The V and J genes are TRBV18 and TRBJ1-4, with D possibly being TRBD1 (6 bases). V was trimmed by 2 bases and J by 4 bases, leaving 14 bases between them. The CDR3 runs to 16 residues. Per germline, CDR1 KGHSH and CDR2 LQKENI.

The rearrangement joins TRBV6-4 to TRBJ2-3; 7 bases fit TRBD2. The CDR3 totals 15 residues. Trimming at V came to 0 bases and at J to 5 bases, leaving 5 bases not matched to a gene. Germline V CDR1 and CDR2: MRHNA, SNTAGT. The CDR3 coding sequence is TGTGCCAGCAGTGACTCCGCGGGAGAGATAGATACGCAGTATTTT. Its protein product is CASSDSAGEIDTQYF.

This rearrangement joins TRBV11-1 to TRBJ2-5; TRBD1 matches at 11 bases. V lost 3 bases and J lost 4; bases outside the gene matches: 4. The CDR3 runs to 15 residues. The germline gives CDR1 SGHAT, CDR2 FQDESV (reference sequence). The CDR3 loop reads CASSFGTGGGETQYF. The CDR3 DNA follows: TGTGCCAGCAGCTTCGGGACAGGGGGAGGAGAGACCCAGTACTTC.

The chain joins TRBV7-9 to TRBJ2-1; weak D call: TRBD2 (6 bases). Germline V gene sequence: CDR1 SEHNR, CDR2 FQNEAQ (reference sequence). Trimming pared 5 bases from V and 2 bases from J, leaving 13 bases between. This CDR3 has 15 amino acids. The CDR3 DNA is TGTGCCAGCAGCCTGGTTAGCGGAGCCTACAATGAGCAGTTCTTC. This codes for CASSLVSGAYNEQFF.

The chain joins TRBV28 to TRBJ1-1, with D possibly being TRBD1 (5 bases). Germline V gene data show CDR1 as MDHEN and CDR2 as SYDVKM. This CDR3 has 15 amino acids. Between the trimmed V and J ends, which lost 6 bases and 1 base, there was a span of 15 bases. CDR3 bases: TGTGCCAGCAGGGTACAGGCGTTATCGAACACTGAAGCTTTCTTT. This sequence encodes CASRVQALSNTEAFF.

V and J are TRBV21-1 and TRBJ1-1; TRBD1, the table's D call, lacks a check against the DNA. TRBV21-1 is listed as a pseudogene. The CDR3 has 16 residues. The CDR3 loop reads CASSKGPGTTNTEAFF. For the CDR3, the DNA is TGTGCCAGCAGCAAGGGACCGGGGACAACCAACACTGAAGCTTTCTTT.

Here the CDR3 reads CAWSPPGQGFYGYTF. CDR3 sequence (DNA): TGTGCCTGGAGTCCCCCCGGACAGGGCTTCTATGGCTACACCTTC. The chain employs TRBV30 and TRBJ1-2, with 8 bases that match TRBD1. V lost 2 bases and J lost 4; bases outside the gene matches: 9. The CDR3 is 15 amino acids. Looked up from germline, CDR1 is GTSNPN and CDR2 is SVGIG (reference sequence).

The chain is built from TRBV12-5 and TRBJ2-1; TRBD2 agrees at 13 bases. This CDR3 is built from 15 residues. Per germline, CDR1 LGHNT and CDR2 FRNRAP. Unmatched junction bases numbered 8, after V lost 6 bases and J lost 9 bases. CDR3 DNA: TGTGCTAGTGGCCGTGGACTAGCGGGAGACGGTGAGCAGTTCTTC. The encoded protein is CASGRGLAGDGEQFF.

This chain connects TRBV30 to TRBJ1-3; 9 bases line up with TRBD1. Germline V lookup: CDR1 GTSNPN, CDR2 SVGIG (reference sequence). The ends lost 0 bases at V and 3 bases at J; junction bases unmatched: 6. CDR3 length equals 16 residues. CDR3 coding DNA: TGTGCCTGGAGTGTACAGGGGGCGGTCAGTGGAAACACCATATATTTT. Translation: CAWSVQGAVSGNTIYF.

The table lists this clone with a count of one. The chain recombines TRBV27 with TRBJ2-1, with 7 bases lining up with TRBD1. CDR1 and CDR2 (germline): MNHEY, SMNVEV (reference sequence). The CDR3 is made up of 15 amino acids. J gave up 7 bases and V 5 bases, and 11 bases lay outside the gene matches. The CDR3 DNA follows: TGTGCCAGCAGTAAACAAGGGGGCTCGCTTAATGAGCAGTTCTTC. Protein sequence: CASSKQGGSLNEQFF.

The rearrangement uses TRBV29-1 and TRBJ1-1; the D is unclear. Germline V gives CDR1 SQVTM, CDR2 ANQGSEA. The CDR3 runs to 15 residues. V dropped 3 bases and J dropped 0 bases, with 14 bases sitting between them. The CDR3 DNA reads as TGCAGCGTTGACCCCAGTTCGAACATGAACACTGAAGCTTTCTTT. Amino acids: CSVDPSSNMNTEAFF.

The CDR3 nucleotides read TGTGCCAGCAGTTTGGTTCTAGCGGGAGGGCCGTTGGAGACCCAGTACTTC. Translated: CASSLVLAGGPLETQYF. The V gene is TRBV28, the J gene TRBJ2-5; TRBD2 matches 12 bases. V gave up 3 bases and J gave up 5 bases; unmatched junction bases: 10. There are 17 residues in the CDR3. CDR1 and CDR2 (germline): MDHEN, SYDVKM.